This T cell receptor beta chain is drawn from a study of blood T cell repertoires in COVID-19 (dated by TCRdb to the early 2020s). With respect to the entire study: Collaborator samples came from the United States, Italy and Spain and covered acute and convalescent phases of COVID-19. The prospective study material was composed of cDNA or gDNA derived from T cells, B-cell-depleted T cells, or PBMCs. The dataset comprised deeply sampled blood TCRbeta repertoires from subjects exposed to, actively infected with, or recovered from COVID-19. The repertoires were released in a freely available public database meant as a resource for research on the immune response to SARS-CoV-2. The samples were drawn from the first 160 participants of the ongoing ImmuneRACE study and from some 1,300 subjects provided by 6 global collaborators. Nearly every sample came with metadata listing a de-identified subject ID, COVID-19 status, age in years and sex. Where available, HLA class I and class II types were obtained from metadata supplied by the sample provider rather than from assay-based typing.

TCRbeta CDR3 regions were amplified from genomic DNA by means of the immunoSEQ Assay, a bias-controlled multiplex PCR. As for the original processing: The number of nucleated cells in each sample was estimated by amplification of reference gene primers within the assay. To quantify the absolute abundance of each unique TCRbeta CDR3 rearrangement, sequence reads were collapsed and filtered. For each sample, productive Simpson clonality was calculated as the square root of Simpson's diversity index over productive rearrangements. Not all clones reach the TCRdb copy of this immuneACCESS table, which keeps in-frame sequences only. Checked studies attribute under half of the gap to unresolved V genes and leave the rest unexplained. V and J calls and clone size are as listed in that table; D and trimming were resolved from the DNA. Here the sample has 95,000 to 150,000 clones; 78% occur a single time. The ten largest clonotypes hold approximately 2.4% of the sample.

What the research found in general, with its limitations: How much clinical and demographic metadata was included differed by source and by participant, and the metadata was provided uncurated.

V loses 5 bases at its end and J loses 4 bases; junction bases beyond the gene matches: 13. As encoded in the germline V gene (reference sequence), CDR1 is SEHNR while CDR2 is FQNEAQ. The CDR3 sequence holds 16 residues, the cysteine and phenylalanine included. Only the CDR3 DNA is retained, 48 bases long and in frame from the first base. Each collaborating institution followed its own protocols to collect whole blood in K2EDTA tubes. For TCRbeta analysis, collaborator samples were shipped as frozen whole blood, as isolated PBMCs, or as DNA extracted from either sample type. As for this clone: It has no known antigen specificity. No much larger clone is present one base from it, and per-base qualities are unavailable.

The V gene is TRBV7-9 and the J gene is TRBJ1-2, with 7 junctional bases fitting TRBD1. The receptor was isolated from a man aged 65-85 years with acute or convalescent COVID-19. Sequencing input: peripheral blood. The DNA sequence follows: TGTGCCAGCAGCCCGGACGTTTTAACAGGGGTCTATGGCTACACCTTC. Protein translation: CASSPDVLTGVYGYTF.